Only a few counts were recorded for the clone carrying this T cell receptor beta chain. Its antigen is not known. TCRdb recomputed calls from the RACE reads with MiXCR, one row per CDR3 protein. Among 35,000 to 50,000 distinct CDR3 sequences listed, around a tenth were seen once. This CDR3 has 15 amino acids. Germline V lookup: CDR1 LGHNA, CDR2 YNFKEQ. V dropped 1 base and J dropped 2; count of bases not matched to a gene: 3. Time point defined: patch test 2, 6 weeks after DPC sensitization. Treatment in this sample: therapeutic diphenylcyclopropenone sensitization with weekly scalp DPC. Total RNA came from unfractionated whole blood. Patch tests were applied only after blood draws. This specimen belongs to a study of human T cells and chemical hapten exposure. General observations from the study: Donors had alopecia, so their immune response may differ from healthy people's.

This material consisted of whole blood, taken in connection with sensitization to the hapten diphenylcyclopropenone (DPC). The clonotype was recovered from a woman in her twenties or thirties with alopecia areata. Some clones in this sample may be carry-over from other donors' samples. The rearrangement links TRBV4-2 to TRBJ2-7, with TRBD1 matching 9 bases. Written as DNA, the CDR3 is TGTGCCAGCAGCCAAGGCCGGGACAGGGCCTACGAGCAGTACTTC. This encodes CASSQGRDRAYEQYF.